Listed here are 9 T cell receptor beta chains from one sample, sequenced in a study of T-cell memory formation after mild COVID-19. One entry per CDR3 protein, called by TCRdb with MiXCR from the 5' RACE reads. The repertoire consists of fewer than 250,000 distinct CDR3 sequences, with approximately 30% occurring once and the leading ten covering over 9.5%. Sequencing was carried out using PBMCs or a T cell subset sorted from them (not recorded which). The receptors were sampled from an adult woman who had mild COVID-19 (a few samples of this study predate the infection). Cell type and time point are not known.

The rearrangement uses TRBV9 and TRBJ2-7; TRBD1 agrees at 10 bases. The germline V gene has CDR1 SGDLS and CDR2 YYNGEE. CDR3 size: 16 residues. V gave up 2 bases and J gave up 2 bases; unmatched junction bases: 7. The CDR3 region has the DNA TGTGCCAGCAGCGTCAGACCCGGGACAGGGGCCTACGAGCAGTACTTC. Translated, it gives CASSVRPGTGAYEQYF.

This clonotype was seen many times. The rearrangement uses TRBV5-1 and TRBJ1-2; D is ambiguous. Germline loops: CDR1 SGHRS, CDR2 YFSETQ. Trimming took 4 bases from V and 1 from J, leaving 8 bases between them. CDR3 size: 13 residues. The CDR3 region is CASSLDVNYGYTF. The CDR3 DNA is TGCGCCAGCAGCCTGGACGTTAACTATGGCTACACCTTC.

The chain employs TRBV20-1 and TRBJ2-1; 10 bases are a match to TRBD1. CDR3 size: 16 residues. J lost 3 bases, V lost 5 bases, and 10 bases had no gene match. Germline assignment: CDR1 DFQATT and CDR2 SNEGSKA (reference sequence). The CDR3 protein is CSALRRTGGLYNEQFF. The CDR3 nucleotides read TGCAGTGCTCTGAGACGGACAGGGGGACTCTACAATGAGCAGTTCTTC.

The chain has TRBV24-1 and TRBJ1-1, with D maybe TRBD1 (5 bases). Trimming pared 10 bases from V and 0 bases from J, leaving 11 bases between. CDR1 is KGHDR and CDR2 is SFDVKD in the germline V gene. The CDR3 totals 13 residues. In DNA form, the CDR3 reads TGTGCCACTCGGGGGTCCATGAACACTGAAGCTTTCTTT. Its protein product is CATRGSMNTEAFF.

This clonotype appeared a few times. The genes are TRBV9 and TRBJ2-5; 10 positions match TRBD1. CDR3 length equals 20 residues. Germline trimming cut 4 bases from V and 2 bases from J; bases unmatched to any gene: 20. Per germline, CDR1 SGDLS and CDR2 YYNGEE. The CDR3 DNA follows: TGTGCCAGCAGCACCCCCCAGGGGACAGGGGCCTCCGAGGGACAAGAGACCCAGTACTTC. Its translation is CASSTPQGTGASEGQETQYF.

The CDR3 loop is CASSSSGDNGYTF. Written as DNA, the CDR3 is TGTGCCAGCAGTTCCTCTGGCGACAATGGCTACACCTTC. The chain combines TRBV12-3 or TRBV12-4 with TRBJ1-2, with D uncertain. The germline V and J ends were trimmed by 4 bases and 6 bases, with 12 bases remaining between them. The CDR3 has 13 residues.

Here the CDR3 reads CASSHDRLADSYEQYF. The CDR3 DNA follows: TGTGCCAGTAGTCATGATCGGCTAGCGGACTCCTACGAGCAGTACTTC. The V call is TRBV19, the J call TRBJ2-7, with TRBD2 identical over 7 bases. J gave up 0 bases and V 5 bases, and 10 bases lay outside the gene matches. Germline V gene data show CDR1 as LNHDA and CDR2 as SQIVND (reference sequence). CDR3 length: 16 residues.

This clonotype turned up a few times. The genes are TRBV19 and TRBJ2-1; 14 bases fit TRBD2. In germline, CDR1 is LNHDA, CDR2 SQIVND (reference sequence). The CDR3 consists of 17 residues. The V and J ends lost 3 bases and 8 bases, in that order; junction bases with no gene match: 9. In DNA, the CDR3 is TGTGCCAGTAGTATTGAGGGGACTAGCGGGAGCCTCTATGAGCAGTTCTTC. Translation gives CASSIEGTSGSLYEQFF.

This chain connects TRBV10-3 to TRBJ2-7, with TRBD2 identical over 11 bases. V was clipped by 9 bases and J by 3 bases; unmatched bases: 10. This CDR3 region has 15 residues. Germline V gene lookup returns CDR1 ENHRY and CDR2 SYGVKD. The CDR3: CAITSGTSGYYEQYF. CDR3 nucleotide sequence: TGTGCCATTACCTCCGGGACTAGCGGATACTACGAGCAGTACTTC.